This T cell receptor (beta chain) originates from a study of regulatory T cells in long-lasting Graves disease. Study-wide results and caveats: The study found persistent patients shared more public clonotypes (over 2,500) than new patients (nearly 1,000). Favored usage of TRBV28, TRBJ1-2 and TRBJ2-5 was recorded in persistent disease.

The CDR3 is made up of 14 amino acids. Germline V gene lookup returns CDR1 SGDLS and CDR2 YYNGEE. The germline V and J ends were trimmed by 4 bases and 4 bases, with 14 bases remaining between them. This clonotype was detected only a few times. Its antigen is still unknown. Time point described: newly diagnosed GD, antithyroid drugs for less than 3 months. RNA from PBMCs was the source of the TCR library. TCR beta libraries were built with iRepertoire HTBI primers and Arm-PCR of CDR3 regions. TCRdb called the multiplex PCR reads again in MiXCR, with one record for every CDR3 protein. The sample includes more than 400,000 distinct CDR3 sequences, 16% of them seen just once. The data also belong to a second study, concerning T cells in Graves' hyperthyroidism and ophthalmopathy. That source adds: An initial round of RT-PCR targeting the TCR CDR3 relied on the HTBI primer set.

The TCR originated in a man aged 40-49 years with Graves disease. This chain joins TRBV9 and TRBJ1-2, with D perhaps matching TRBD1 (6 bases). Here the sequenced sample was peripheral blood mononuclear cells (PBMCs), taken at new diagnosis, from a patient treated with antithyroid drugs. The chain's CDR3 is CASSPEQGVYGYTF. For the CDR3, the DNA is TGTGCCAGCAGCCCGGAACAGGGCGTCTATGGCTACACCTTC.